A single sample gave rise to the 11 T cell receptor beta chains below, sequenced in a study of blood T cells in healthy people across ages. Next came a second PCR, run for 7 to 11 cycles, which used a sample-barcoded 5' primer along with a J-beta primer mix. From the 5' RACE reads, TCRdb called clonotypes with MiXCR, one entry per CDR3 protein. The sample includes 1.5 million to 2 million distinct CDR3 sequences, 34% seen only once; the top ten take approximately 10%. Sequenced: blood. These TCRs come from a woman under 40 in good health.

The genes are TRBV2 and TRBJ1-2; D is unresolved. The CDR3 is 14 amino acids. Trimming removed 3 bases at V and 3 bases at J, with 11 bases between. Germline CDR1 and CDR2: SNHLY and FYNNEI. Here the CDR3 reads CASSEEGGYYGYTF. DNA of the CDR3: TGTGCCAGCAGTGAGGAGGGAGGCTACTATGGCTACACCTTC. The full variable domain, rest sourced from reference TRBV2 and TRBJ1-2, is EPEVTQTPSHQVTQMGQEVILRCVPISNHLYFYWYRQILGQKVEFLVSFYNNEISEKSEIFDDQFSVERPDGSNFTLKIRSTKLEDSAMYFCASSEEGGYYGYTFGSGTRLTVV.

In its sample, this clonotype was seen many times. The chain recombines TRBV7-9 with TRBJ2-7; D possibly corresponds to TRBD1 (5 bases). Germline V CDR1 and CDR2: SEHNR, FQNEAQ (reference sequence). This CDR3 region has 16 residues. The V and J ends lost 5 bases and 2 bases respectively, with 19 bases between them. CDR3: CASSPQEQAYPYEQYF. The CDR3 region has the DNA TGTGCCAGCAGCCCACAAGAACAGGCGTACCCCTACGAGCAGTACTTC.

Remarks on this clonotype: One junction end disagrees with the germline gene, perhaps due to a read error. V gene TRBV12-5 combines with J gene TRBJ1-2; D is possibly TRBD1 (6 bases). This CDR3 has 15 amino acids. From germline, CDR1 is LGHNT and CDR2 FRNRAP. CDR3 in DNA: TGTGCTCGTGGTTTGGACCCGATGGGGGCCTATGGCTACACCTTC. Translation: CARGLDPMGAYGYTF.

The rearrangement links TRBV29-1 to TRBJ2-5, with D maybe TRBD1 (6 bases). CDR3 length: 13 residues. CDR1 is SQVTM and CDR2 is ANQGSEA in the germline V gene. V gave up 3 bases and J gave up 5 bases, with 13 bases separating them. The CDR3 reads CSVEAQGRETQYF. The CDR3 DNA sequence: TGCAGCGTTGAGGCACAGGGACGGGAGACCCAGTACTTC.

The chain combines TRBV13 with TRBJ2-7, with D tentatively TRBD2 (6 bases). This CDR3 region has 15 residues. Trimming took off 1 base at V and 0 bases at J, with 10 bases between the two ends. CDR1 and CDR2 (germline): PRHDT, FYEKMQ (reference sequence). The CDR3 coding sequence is TGTGCCAGCAGCTTAGCCCTAGCGTCCTCCTACGAGCAGTACTTC. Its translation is CASSLALASSYEQYF.

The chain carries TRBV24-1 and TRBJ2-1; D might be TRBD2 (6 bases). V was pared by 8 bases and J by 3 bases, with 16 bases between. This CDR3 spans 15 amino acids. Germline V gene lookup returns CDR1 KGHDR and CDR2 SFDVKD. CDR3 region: CATKGAGEDYNEQFF. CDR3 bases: TGTGCCACCAAGGGAGCGGGCGAAGACTACAATGAGCAGTTCTTC.

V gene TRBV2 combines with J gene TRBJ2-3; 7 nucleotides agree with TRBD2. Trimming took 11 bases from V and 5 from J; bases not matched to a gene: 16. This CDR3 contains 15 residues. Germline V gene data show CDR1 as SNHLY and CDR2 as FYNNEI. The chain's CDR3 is CAGKVASGGVDTQYF. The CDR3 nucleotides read TGTGCCGGCAAGGTCGCTAGCGGAGGGGTAGATACGCAGTATTTT.

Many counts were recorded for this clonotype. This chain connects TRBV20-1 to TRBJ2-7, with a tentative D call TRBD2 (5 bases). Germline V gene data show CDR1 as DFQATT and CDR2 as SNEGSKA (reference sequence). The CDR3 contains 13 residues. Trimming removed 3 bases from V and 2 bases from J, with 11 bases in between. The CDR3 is CSASAGWTYEQYF. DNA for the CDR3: TGCAGTGCTAGTGCGGGTTGGACCTACGAGCAGTACTTC.

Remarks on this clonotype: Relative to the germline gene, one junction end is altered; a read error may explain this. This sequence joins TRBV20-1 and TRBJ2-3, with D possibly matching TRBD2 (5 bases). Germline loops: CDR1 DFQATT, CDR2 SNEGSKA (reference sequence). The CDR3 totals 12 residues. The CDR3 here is CRATGSADTQYF. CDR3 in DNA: TGCAGGGCTACGGGGAGCGCAGATACGCAGTATTTT.

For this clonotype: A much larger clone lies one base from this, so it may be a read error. The CDR3 sequence: CAISESGGNNGQFF. CDR3 bases: TGTGCCATCAGTGAGTCGGGCGGGAACAATGGGCAGTTCTTC. This chain links TRBV10-3 with TRBJ2-1; a weak D match, TRBD2 (6 bases). Germline assignment: CDR1 ENHRY and CDR2 SYGVKD. The CDR3 totals 14 residues.

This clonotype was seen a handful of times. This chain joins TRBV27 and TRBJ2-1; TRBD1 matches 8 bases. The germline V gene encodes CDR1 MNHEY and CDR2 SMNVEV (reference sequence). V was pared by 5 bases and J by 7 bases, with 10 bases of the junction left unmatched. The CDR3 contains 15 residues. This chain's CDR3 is CASSPGTGGWNEQFF. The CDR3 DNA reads TGTGCCAGCAGTCCCGGGACAGGAGGTTGGAATGAGCAGTTCTTC.